Presented here are 3 T cell receptor beta chains from one specimen sequenced in a study of monozygotic twins with inflammatory bowel disease. From its re-call of the 5' RACE reads, TCRdb lists each CDR3 protein once, without DNA. The sample has a few hundred thousand distinct CDR3 sequences. Input material: blood. These receptors came from a human donor with ulcerative colitis or Crohn's disease, or a healthy co-twin of an affected twin (not recorded which).

This chain uses TRBV5-1 with TRBJ2-1; TCRdb gives TRBD1 as the D gene, but with no DNA this cannot be confirmed. The CDR3 sequence is 15 residues long. Germline CDR1 is SGHRS and CDR2 is YFSETQ. The CDR3 protein is CASSSRQGAYNEQFF.

The rearrangement uses TRBV27 and TRBJ2-1; TCRdb outputs TRBD1, but without DNA this stays unchecked. The CDR3 is 15 residues long. Per the germline V gene, CDR1 is MNHEY and CDR2 is SMNVEV (reference sequence). The CDR3 loop reads CASRTQAQVNNEQFF.

The CDR3 region is CSVEFPDRSYRDEQYF. V gene TRBV29-1 combines with J gene TRBJ2-7; TCRdb selects TRBD1, and the lack of DNA leaves this call unchecked. CDR1 and CDR2 from the germline V gene are SQVTM and ANQGSEA. This CDR3 has 16 amino acids.